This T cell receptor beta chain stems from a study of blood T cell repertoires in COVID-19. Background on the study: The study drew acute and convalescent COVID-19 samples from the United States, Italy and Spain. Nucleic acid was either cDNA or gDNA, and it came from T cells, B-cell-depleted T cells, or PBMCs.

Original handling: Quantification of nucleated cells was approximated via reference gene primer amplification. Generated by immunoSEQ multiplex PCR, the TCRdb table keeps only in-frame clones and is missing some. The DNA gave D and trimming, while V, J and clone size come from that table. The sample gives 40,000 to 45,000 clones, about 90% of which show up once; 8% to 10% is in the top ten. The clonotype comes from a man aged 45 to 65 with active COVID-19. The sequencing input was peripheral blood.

The CDR3 coding sequence is TGTGCCAGCACCCCCGGGACTAGCGGATACAATGAGCAGTTCTTC. Its protein is CASTPGTSGYNEQFF. This sequence joins TRBV2 and TRBJ2-1, with 11 bases matching TRBD2. The CDR3 totals 15 residues. Germline-derived CDR1 and CDR2 are SNHLY and FYNNEI. Losses at the gene ends were 7 bases for V and 4 bases for J; bases not matched to a gene: 6.